This TCR beta chain stems from a study of shared clonotypes between healthy human individuals. Positive CCR7 selection of CD45RO-negative cells yielded the naive CD8 cells, and terminally differentiated effector memory CD45RA+ cells were excluded. CDR3 size: 11 residues. V shed 7 bases and J shed 4 bases, with 10 bases lying between them. Germline V lookup: CDR1 SQVTM, CDR2 ANQGSEA. The repertoire was sequenced with immunoSEQ multiplex PCR; TCRdb's copy has only in-frame clones and lacks some. Of some 2 million clones listed, about 95% are singletons. The sample was naive CD8+ T cells sorted from blood. This rearrangement joins TRBV29-1 to TRBJ1-1; the D gene is possibly TRBD1 (6 bases). The TCR comes from a man younger than 35 in good health. The CDR3 spells CSAPGATEAFF. The CDR3 bases are TGCAGCGCCCCAGGGGCCACTGAAGCTTTCTTT.